This entry is about one T cell receptor beta chain. The data were taken from a study of regulatory T cells in long-lasting Graves disease. Stated time point: newly diagnosed GD, antithyroid drugs for less than 3 months. RNA extracted from PBMCs served as the sequencing template. Patients were enrolled at an endocrinology department in Xi'an, China. CDR1 and CDR2 (germline): LNHDA, SQIVND (reference sequence). This CDR3 has 16 residues. V shed 0 bases, J shed 4 bases, and the junction held 5 bases outside the gene matches. The authors built TCR beta libraries using iRepertoire HTBI primers and Arm-PCR of CDR3 regions. From the multiplex PCR reads, TCRdb called clonotypes with MiXCR, one entry per CDR3 protein. Here the sample spans roughly 530,000 distinct CDR3 sequences, around 16% being singletons. These same records also appear under a second study, on T cells in Graves' hyperthyroidism and ophthalmopathy.

The clonotype originates from a woman aged 35-65 years with Graves disease. The source material was peripheral blood mononuclear cells (PBMCs), sampled at new diagnosis, from a patient treated with antithyroid drugs. The chain links TRBV19 to TRBJ2-3; TRBD2 agrees at 9 bases. CDR3 nucleotides: TGTGCCAGTAGTATAGATCTAGCGGGGTCGGCAGATACGCAGTATTTT. The encoded protein is CASSIDLAGSADTQYF.